The rows below give T cell receptor beta chains drawn from one sample of a study of CD8+CD57+ T cells in acquired aplastic anemia. TCRdb independently ran MiXCR on the reads; one entry per CDR3 protein. The sample has 50,000 or so distinct CDR3 sequences; roughly three fifths are singletons. The specimen sequenced was sorted CD4+, CD8+, or CD8+CD57+ T cells (not recorded which) from PBMCs. These receptors came from a human donor with aplastic anemia. The CDR3 runs from the conserved cysteine through the conserved F or W. The D gene is left open where the match is weak. Part of the rows lack a size; the others show once, few, many or a class for expanded clones.

CASSLAGSEAFF | TGTGCCAGCAGCTTAGCCGGTAGTGAAGCTTTCTTT | TRBJ1-1 | TRBV7-9 | NA | NA
CASSLRRENTEAFF | TGTGCCAGCAGCTTACGCAGGGAGAACACTGAAGCTTTCTTT | TRBJ1-1 | TRBV4-2 | NA | many
CASSFTTGVGNTIYF | TGTGCCAGCAGCTTCACGACAGGGGTTGGAAACACCATATATTTT | TRBJ1-3 | TRBV7-6 | TRBD1 | once
CASSPGGTGNSPLHF | TGTGCCAGCAGTCCAGGGGGCACAGGAAATTCACCCCTCCACTTT | TRBJ1-6 | TRBV27 | TRBD1 | NA
CASSYRTSGNEQFF | TGTGCCAGCAGCTATAGGACTAGCGGCAATGAGCAGTTCTTC | TRBJ2-1 | TRBV11-1 | TRBD2 | NA
CASSPGQGVYGYTF | TGCGCCAGCAGCCCCGGACAGGGGGTCTATGGCTACACCTTC | TRBJ1-2 | TRBV4-1 | TRBD1 | many
CSARDRGSDSPLHF | TGCAGTGCCCGGGACAGGGGATCGGATTCACCCCTCCACTTT | TRBJ1-6 | TRBV20-1 | TRBD1 | NA
CASSLRPGREDNEQFF | TGCGCCAGCAGCTTGAGGCCGGGACGAGAAGACAATGAGCAGTTCTTC | TRBJ2-1 | TRBV5-1 | NA | NA
CSVRPGGQPQHF | TGCAGTGTGCGGCCCGGCGGTCAGCCCCAGCATTTT | TRBJ1-5 | TRBV20-1 | NA | NA
CASSFSGTNTEAFF | TGTGCCAGCAGCTTCTCAGGGACGAACACTGAAGCTTTCTTT | TRBJ1-1 | TRBV11-1 | NA | many
CASSPGSGETQYF | TGTGCCAGCAGTCCAGGGAGCGGAGAGACCCAGTACTTC | TRBJ2-5 | TRBV7-9 | NA | NA
CSVEEGKYEQYF | TGCAGCGTTGAAGAGGGGAAATACGAGCAGTACTTC | TRBJ2-7 | TRBV29-1 | NA | NA
CSIKEDRTEAFF | TGCAGCATCAAAGAGGACCGCACTGAAGCTTTCTTT | TRBJ1-1 | TRBV29-1 | NA | NA
CASTPQGDTEAFF | TGTGCCAGCACCCCGCAGGGAGACACTGAAGCTTTCTTT | TRBJ1-1 | TRBV7-9 | NA | medium-sized
CSARGTGGTDTQYF | TGCAGTGCTAGAGGAACCGGGGGCACAGATACGCAGTATTTT | TRBJ2-3 | TRBV20-1 | NA | NA
CASSPGSDGAYGYTF | TGTGCCAGCTCACCAGGCTCCGACGGTGCCTATGGCTACACCTTC | TRBJ1-2 | TRBV18 | NA | NA
CSARLNRGDQPQHF | TGCAGTGCTAGGTTGAACAGGGGGGATCAGCCCCAGCATTTT | TRBJ1-5 | TRBV20-1 | TRBD1 | once
CASSLSSGGVPETQYF | TGTGCCAGCAGCCTCTCTAGCGGGGGGGTACCAGAGACCCAGTACTTC | TRBJ2-5 | TRBV4-2 | TRBD2 | NA
CAISRQGGNGELFF | TGTGCCATCAGTCGACAGGGGGGAAACGGGGAGCTGTTTTTT | TRBJ2-2 | TRBV10-3 | TRBD1 | NA
CASGYGDRGSGYTF | TGTGCCAGCGGCTATGGGGACAGGGGGTCCGGCTACACCTTC | TRBJ1-2 | TRBV2 | TRBD1 | NA
CASSLRLAGGPQGEQFF | TGTGCCAGCAGCTTACGACTAGCGGGGGGACCCCAGGGTGAGCAGTTCTTC | TRBJ2-1 | TRBV7-6 | TRBD2 | NA
CASSLAGGYEQFF | TGTGCTAGCAGCTTAGCGGGAGGGTATGAGCAGTTCTTC | TRBJ2-1 | TRBV7-7 | TRBD2 | NA
CSTEDGQIEAFF | TGCAGCACTGAGGACGGACAGATCGAAGCTTTCTTT | TRBJ1-1 | TRBV29-1 | NA | NA
CASSPSREETQYF | TGTGCCAGCAGCCCATCTAGAGAAGAGACCCAGTACTTC | TRBJ2-5 | TRBV5-6 | NA | NA
CAISPGTGVFSPLHF | TGTGCCATCAGTCCAGGGACAGGAGTATTTTCACCCCTCCACTTT | TRBJ1-6 | TRBV10-3 | TRBD1 | few
CASSPAGDSPLHF | TGCGCCAGCAGCCCCGCGGGCGATTCACCCCTCCACTTT | TRBJ1-6 | TRBV4-3 | NA | many
CASSLGSTTNEKLFF | TGCGCCAGCAGCTTGGGGAGTACAACTAATGAAAAACTGTTTTTT | TRBJ1-4 | TRBV5-1 | NA | NA
CASSMRYDEQYF | TGTGCCAGTAGTATGCGGTACGACGAGCAGTACTTC | TRBJ2-7 | TRBV19 | NA | NA
CASSLRSGGLQETQYF | TGTGCCAGCAGCTTACGTAGCGGGGGCCTCCAAGAGACCCAGTACTTC | TRBJ2-5 | TRBV11-2 | TRBD2 | many
CASSAAGTEAFF | TGTGCCAGCAGCGCCGCGGGCACTGAAGCTTTCTTT | TRBJ1-1 | TRBV13 | NA | many
CSVEEVGNTEAFF | TGCAGCGTTGAAGAAGTGGGGAACACTGAAGCTTTCTTT | TRBJ1-1 | TRBV29-1 | NA | NA
CSARALGVSSYEQYF | TGCAGTGCTAGGGCCTTGGGGGTTAGCTCCTACGAGCAGTACTTC | TRBJ2-7 | TRBV20-1 | NA | medium-sized
CASSISEGYSTDTQYF | TGTGCCAGTAGTATATCCGAGGGGTATAGCACAGATACGCAGTATTTT | TRBJ2-3 | TRBV19 | NA | few
CASSFGGGDGGPFSNTEAFF | TGTGCCAGCAGCTTTGGGGGGGGGGATGGGGGCCCTTTCTCGAACACTGAAGCTTTCTTT | TRBJ1-1 | TRBV7-6 | NA | few
CASSSPNRDIDSGELFF | TGTGCCAGCAGCTCTCCAAACAGGGATATTGATTCCGGGGAGCTGTTTTTT | TRBJ2-2 | TRBV7-9 | NA | many
CASSFFQGAKTEAFF | TGTGCCAGCAGCTTTTTTCAGGGGGCAAAGACTGAAGCTTTCTTT | TRBJ1-1 | TRBV7-3 | TRBD1 | NA
CSASPLGTDTQYF | TGCAGTGCTAGCCCTCTGGGCACAGATACGCAGTATTTT | TRBJ2-3 | TRBV20-1 | NA | NA
CASSPSGTDTQYF | TGTGCCAGTAGTCCTTCAGGGACAGATACGCAGTATTTT | TRBJ2-3 | TRBV19 | NA | few
CASSSGTGAENQPQHF | TGTGCCAGCAGTTCCGGGACAGGGGCTGAGAATCAGCCCCAGCATTTT | TRBJ1-5 | TRBV12-3/TRBV12-4 | TRBD1 | many
CASSESGTVYSNQPQHF | TGCGCCAGCAGTGAGTCGGGGACAGTTTATAGCAATCAGCCCCAGCATTTT | TRBJ1-5 | TRBV10-1 | TRBD1 | many
CASSELWGSSYEQYF | TGTGCCAGCAGTGAATTGTGGGGGAGCTCCTACGAGCAGTACTTC | TRBJ2-7 | TRBV6-4 | NA | NA
CSVLAQNTEAFF | TGCAGCGTTCTCGCTCAGAACACTGAAGCTTTCTTT | TRBJ1-1 | TRBV29-1 | NA | once
CASSPWTGSSNEQFF | TGTGCCAGCAGCCCCTGGACAGGGTCATCGAATGAGCAGTTCTTC | TRBJ2-1 | TRBV9 | TRBD1 | NA
CAGSSTSNYEQYF | TGTGCCGGCAGCTCGACTAGTAACTACGAGCAGTACTTC | TRBJ2-7 | TRBV11-3 | NA | NA
CASSLGSRDYEQYF | TGTGCCAGCAGCTTGGGGTCCAGGGATTACGAGCAGTACTTC | TRBJ2-7 | TRBV5-8 | NA | many
CSVRAGGSGEQFF | TGCAGCGTTAGAGCGGGGGGATCGGGTGAGCAGTTCTTC | TRBJ2-1 | TRBV29-1 | TRBD2 | NA
CASSLIHEQYF | TGTGCCAGCAGCTTAATACACGAGCAGTACTTC | TRBJ2-7 | TRBV7-8 | NA | NA